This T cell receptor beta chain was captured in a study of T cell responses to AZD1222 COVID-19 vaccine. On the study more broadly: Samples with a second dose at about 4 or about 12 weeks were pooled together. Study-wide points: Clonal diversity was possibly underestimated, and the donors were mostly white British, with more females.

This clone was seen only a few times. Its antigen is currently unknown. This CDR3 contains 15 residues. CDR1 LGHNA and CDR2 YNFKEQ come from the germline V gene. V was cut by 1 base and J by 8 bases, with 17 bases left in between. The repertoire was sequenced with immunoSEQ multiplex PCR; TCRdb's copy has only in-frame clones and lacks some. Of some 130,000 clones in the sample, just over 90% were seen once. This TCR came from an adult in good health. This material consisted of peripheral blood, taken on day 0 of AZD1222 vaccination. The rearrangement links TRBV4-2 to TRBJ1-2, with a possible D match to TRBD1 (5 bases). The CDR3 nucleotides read TGTGCCAGCAGCCAAGGAGCCGGGACGGTGCTAGGCTACACCTTC. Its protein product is CASSQGAGTVLGYTF.